This TCR beta chain stems from a study of Graves' ophthalmopathy and Graves' hyperthyroidism. General study results and limits: In blood appeared most of the expanded thyroid clonotypes whose frequency exceeded 0.001.

V was clipped by 3 bases and J by 7 bases, with 18 bases between them. The V gene's germline CDR1 is DFQATT and CDR2 SNEGSKA (reference sequence). The CDR3 extends over 14 amino acids. Moderately to severely active ophthalmopathy under 3 months, CAS at least 3, NOSPECS at least 4. In this cohort, patients with other autoimmune diseases, uncontrolled infections, pregnancy or lactation were excluded. PBMCs originated in 10 ml of fresh peripheral blood. Using RNA transcripts, the TCR beta CDR3 regions were amplified. Following a first-round RT-PCR that used HTBI primers, a second-round multiplex PCR was carried out. TCRdb fed the multiplex PCR reads into MiXCR, producing one record per CDR3 protein. In the table there are approximately 700,000 distinct CDR3 sequences, approximately 40% of which are singletons. The sample holds one count of this clonotype. Its antigen is undetermined.

The rearrangement joins TRBV20-1 to TRBJ1-2, with a tentative D call TRBD1 (5 bases). Sequencing was done on a sample of peripheral blood. The source is an adult man with Graves' ophthalmopathy. This chain's CDR3 is CSASGDGGAFGYTF. CDR3 DNA: TGCAGTGCTAGTGGCGATGGGGGAGCATTTGGCTACACCTTC.